The rows below give T cell receptor beta chains drawn from one sample of a study of T cell repertoires in cytomegalovirus infection. Antigen specificity for these receptors is unknown. TCRdb itself ran the reads through MiXCR, one entry per CDR3 protein. This table has just over 450,000 distinct CDR3 sequences, roughly 46% appearing once. Sequencing was performed on cultured PBMCs, taken from culture after CMV antigen stimulation. The receptors originated from a human donor in good health (CMV status not recorded). Some clones in this sample may be carry-over from other donors' samples. CDR3s include the opening cysteine and the closing phenylalanine or tryptophan. Each record gives: V gene, clone size, J gene, D gene, CDR3 DNA, CDR3 protein. D genes are given only for firm matches. Size values are once, few and many counts, or a class for expanded clones, and some rows have none.

v_gene: TRBV5-5
abundance: NA
j_gene: TRBJ2-3
d_gene: NA
CDR3nt: TGTGCCAGCACCATCGGGACTTCCCAGGCCACAGATACGCAGTATTTT
CDR3aa: CASTIGTSQATDTQYF

v_gene: TRBV7-2
abundance: many
j_gene: TRBJ2-2
d_gene: NA
CDR3nt: TGTGCCAGCAGCTCCATACTTACCGGGGAGCTGTTTTTT
CDR3aa: CASSSILTGELFF

v_gene: TRBV2
abundance: NA
j_gene: TRBJ2-7
d_gene: TRBD2
CDR3nt: TGTGCCAGCAGTGAAGCGCTTCACCGGGGACTAGTCTACGAGCAGTACTTC
CDR3aa: CASSEALHRGLVYEQYF

v_gene: TRBV7-2
abundance: many
j_gene: TRBJ2-1
d_gene: NA
CDR3nt: TGTGCCAGCAGCCAGATCCCCTACAATGAGCAGTTCTTC
CDR3aa: CASSQIPYNEQFF

v_gene: TRBV3-1
abundance: NA
j_gene: TRBJ1-2
d_gene: TRBD1
CDR3nt: TGTGCCAGCAGCTTCAAGGACAGGTCGCCGATCGTGGCGGGCTACACCTTC
CDR3aa: CASSFKDRSPIVAGYTF

v_gene: TRBV7-2
abundance: many
j_gene: TRBJ2-3
d_gene: TRBD1
CDR3nt: TGTGCCAGCAGCTTAGCGGGGACAGGCACAGATACGCAGTATTTT
CDR3aa: CASSLAGTGTDTQYF

v_gene: TRBV19
abundance: few
j_gene: TRBJ1-5
d_gene: TRBD1
CDR3nt: TGTGCCAGTAGTATGGGGTACAAGGGGGCCGGGGATCAGCCCCAGCATTTT
CDR3aa: CASSMGYKGAGDQPQHF

v_gene: TRBV5-8
abundance: NA
j_gene: TRBJ1-2
d_gene: NA
CDR3nt: TGTGCCAGCAGCTTGAGGGTATGGGGGAGCCGTAACTATGGCTACACCTTC
CDR3aa: CASSLRVWGSRNYGYTF

v_gene: TRBV12-3/TRBV12-4
abundance: few
j_gene: TRBJ1-6
d_gene: NA
CDR3nt: TGTGCCAGCAGACAAGACGGGGAATCACCCCTCCACTTT
CDR3aa: CASRQDGESPLHF

v_gene: TRBV6-8
abundance: NA
j_gene: TRBJ2-5
d_gene: NA
CDR3nt: TGTGCCAGCAGTTACTCGACCGCGGGCGAGGGGGAGACCCAGTACTTC
CDR3aa: CASSYSTAGEGETQYF

v_gene: TRBV4-1
abundance: NA
j_gene: TRBJ2-1
d_gene: TRBD2
CDR3nt: TGCGCCAGCAGCCAGGGGCTTGACGGGGGGGCCACCCATGAGCAGTTCTTC
CDR3aa: CASSQGLDGGATHEQFF